Below, 19 T cell receptor beta chains from the same sample are listed, as sequenced in a study of OX40 agonist ivuxolimab in advanced cancers. Libraries were prepared by immunoSEQ multiplex PCR; TCRdb keeps only in-frame clonotypes and omits some of them. The sample has tens of thousands of clones; about 88% are singletons. The sample was CD4+ or CD8+ T cells sorted from blood, taken in a trial of the OX40 agonist ivuxolimab. These TCRs come from an adult with an advanced solid tumor such as melanoma, head and neck, liver or kidney cancer.

The genes are TRBV5-4 and TRBJ1-3, with 9 bases fitting TRBD1. The CDR3 consists of 16 residues. V was pared by 6 bases and J by 2 bases, with 9 bases of the junction left unmatched. Germline V gene sequence: CDR1 SGHNT, CDR2 YYREEE (reference sequence). In nucleotides, the CDR3 is TGTGCCAGCACCGATGGGGGACAGGGCGCTGGAAACACCATATATTTT. Its translation: CASTDGGQGAGNTIYF.

The V call is TRBV6-6, the J call TRBJ2-1; 7 bases are a match to TRBD2. Germline-derived CDR1 and CDR2 are MNHNY and SVGAGI (reference sequence). This CDR3 contains 15 residues. The V and J ends lost 10 bases and 0 bases, in that order; junction bases with no gene match: 9. The CDR3 DNA follows: TGTGCCACTCGGGTAGGCGGGAGCTCCTACAATGAGCAGTTCTTC. Amino acids: CATRVGGSSYNEQFF.

The V call is TRBV7-2, the J call TRBJ2-7; 8 positions agree with TRBD2. The CDR3 spans 16 residues. After removal of 0 bases from V and 1 base from J, the junction contained 5 bases not matched to a gene. Germline V gene data show CDR1 as SGHTA and CDR2 as FQGNSA. DNA for the CDR3: TGTGCCAGCAGCTTAGCCGGGGGGGGCAAGTCCTACGAGCAGTACTTC. This gives the protein CASSLAGGGKSYEQYF.

The chain has TRBV27 and TRBJ1-2; maybe TRBD1 (6 bases). The germline gives CDR1 MNHEY, CDR2 SMNVEV (reference sequence). V lost 5 bases to trimming and J lost 5 bases, with 12 bases between them. CDR3 length equals 13 residues. CDR3 sequence (DNA): TGTGCCAGCAGTGAACAGGGTTTTTATGGCTACACCTTC. Its protein is CASSEQGFYGYTF.

The chain couples TRBV7-8 to TRBJ2-5; no definite D call. The J call may be mistaken, given a closer DNA end match to TRBJ2-7. CDR3 length equals 15 residues. The germline V gene encodes CDR1 SGHVS and CDR2 FQNEAQ. The CDR3 nucleotides read TGTGCCAGCAGCGCCTTCTCCGGCAGGAGCTACGAGCAGTACTTC. Translated: CASSAFSGRSYEQYF.

The chain combines TRBV5-1 with TRBJ2-7; 8 bases align to TRBD2. V shed 6 bases, J shed 5 bases, and the junction held 10 bases outside the gene matches. Germline values: CDR1 SGHRS, CDR2 YFSETQ. The CDR3 covers 14 residues. CDR3 region: CASTSREGQDEQYF. The CDR3 nucleotides read TGCGCCAGCACCTCCCGGGAGGGCCAGGACGAGCAGTACTTC.

This rearrangement joins TRBV5-4 to TRBJ2-5; D remains ambiguous. The germline V gene encodes CDR1 SGHNT and CDR2 YYREEE (reference sequence). The V end lost 0 bases, the J end lost 2 bases, and 5 bases lay between the germline ends. This CDR3 has 13 amino acids. The CDR3 region has the DNA TGTGCCAGCAGCTTGGAACAGCAAGAGACCCAGTACTTC. Translation gives CASSLEQQETQYF.

The gene calls are TRBV6-5 and TRBJ2-3, with D unresolved. V was clipped by 2 bases and J by 0 bases, with 9 bases between them. The CDR3 has 15 amino acids. Germline V gene data show CDR1 as MNHEY and CDR2 as SVGAGI. Here the CDR3 DNA reads TGTGCCAGCAGTTACGGGCAGTCTAGCACAGATACGCAGTATTTT. Protein sequence: CASSYGQSSTDTQYF.

V gene TRBV6-5 combines with J gene TRBJ1-3; TRBD1 is a possible D gene (6 bases). V lost 6 bases and J 4 bases, leaving 13 bases between the germline ends. This CDR3 has 14 residues. CDR1 and CDR2 (germline): MNHEY, SVGAGI. The CDR3 here is CASSPRDTGNTIYF. The CDR3 coding sequence is TGTGCCAGCAGCCCCCGGGACACAGGAAACACCATATATTTT.

The chain links TRBV19 to TRBJ2-1, with unresolved D. Germline V gene lookup returns CDR1 LNHDA and CDR2 SQIVND (reference sequence). The CDR3 contains 15 residues. V lost 5 bases to trimming and J lost 8 bases, with 19 bases between them. The CDR3 DNA sequence: TGTGCCAGTAGTGCCTTGGCTACCACTTTGGATGAGCAGTTCTTC. It codes for CASSALATTLDEQFF.

The V gene is TRBV6-6, the J gene TRBJ1-4; 8 positions match TRBD1. In germline, CDR1 is MNHNY, CDR2 SVGAGI (reference sequence). The CDR3 consists of 15 residues. With 6 bases clipped from V and 12 bases from J, the junction kept 15 bases outside the gene matches. The DNA of the CDR3 is TGTGCCAGCAGCCACCGACAGGGGCAGTTGGCCCAACTGTTTTTT. Its protein product is CASSHRQGQLAQLFF.

The chain joins TRBV7-7 to TRBJ2-5; a possible D gene is TRBD2 (6 bases). The CDR3 contains 14 residues. CDR1 is SSHAT, CDR2 FNYEAQ, per germline (reference sequence). V was pared by 1 base and J by 4 bases, with 10 bases between. In nucleotides, the CDR3 is TGTGCCAGCAGCTTAGAGGGAGGACCAGAGACCCAGTACTTC. Translating gives CASSLEGGPETQYF.

This clone was counted once. CDR3: CASSPPGLASEQYF. CDR3 nucleotides: TGTGCCAGCAGCCCCCCGGGACTAGCGAGCGAGCAGTACTTC. This chain links TRBV5-4 with TRBJ2-7, with TRBD2 matching 10 bases. Germline V lookup: CDR1 SGHNT, CDR2 YYREEE (reference sequence). V lost 4 bases, J lost 6 bases, and 7 bases stayed unmatched. The CDR3 totals 14 residues. Filled out from reference TRBV5-4 and TRBJ2-7, the complete variable domain reads ETGVTQSPTHLIKTRGQQVTLRCSSQSGHNTVSWYQQALGQGPQFIFQYYREEENGRGNFPPRFSGLQFPNYSSELNVNALELDDSALYLCASSPPGLASEQYFGPGTRLTVT.

The DNA of the CDR3 is TGTGCCAGCAGCCCCGGGACAGGGAGCGAGACCCAGTACTTC. Its translation is CASSPGTGSETQYF. The chain recombines TRBV7-6 with TRBJ2-5; TRBD1 agrees at 9 bases. The CDR3 is 14 residues long. The V gene end was trimmed by 5 bases and the J gene end by 5 bases; junction bases not matched to a gene: 6. Germline V gives CDR1 SGHVS, CDR2 FNYEAQ. Full variable domain (remainder filled in from reference TRBV7-6 and TRBJ2-5): GAGVSQSPRYKVTKRGQDVALRCDPISGHVSLYWYRQALGQGPEFLTYFNYEAQQDKSGLPNDRFSAERPEGSISTLTIQRTEQRDSAMYRCASSPGTGSETQYFGPGTRLLVL.

V is TRBV6-5 and J is TRBJ2-7; no firm D call. This CDR3 spans 14 amino acids. V was trimmed by 3 bases and J by 2 bases, leaving 11 bases between them. Germline assignment: CDR1 MNHEY and CDR2 SVGAGI. CDR3 protein: CASSYSWEAYEQYF. The CDR3 bases are TGTGCCAGCAGTTATTCATGGGAAGCCTACGAGCAGTACTTC.

This clone was detected once. The CDR3 DNA reads as TGTGCCAGCAGCAACGGTTGGGTAGCGGGAAGATACAATGAGCAGTTCTTC. It encodes CASSNGWVAGRYNEQFF. The genes are TRBV21-1 and TRBJ2-1; the table's D call TRBD2 went unverified against the DNA. TRBV21-1 is shown as a pseudogene. This CDR3 is built from 17 residues.

The chain couples TRBV29-1 to TRBJ2-5, with a possible D match to TRBD1 (6 bases). CDR1 and CDR2 from the germline V gene are SQVTM and ANQGSEA. The V gene lost 8 bases and the J gene lost 4 bases, with 17 bases spanning the gap. There are 13 residues in the CDR3. Here the CDR3 reads CSTGPQGIETQYF. The CDR3 DNA reads TGCAGCACGGGACCCCAGGGGATAGAGACCCAGTACTTC.

J is TRBJ2-3 and V is TRBV7-9; 8 bases are shared with TRBD1. The CDR3 has 16 amino acids. Per the germline V gene, CDR1 is SEHNR and CDR2 is FQNEAQ (reference sequence). J was trimmed by 4 bases and V by 0 bases; bases with no gene match: 6. In nucleotides, the CDR3 is TGTGCCAGCAGCTTAGCCCCGGGACAGGCCCCAGATACGCAGTATTTT. Amino acids: CASSLAPGQAPDTQYF.

The chain employs TRBV7-6 and TRBJ2-3; 8 nucleotides align to TRBD2. Germline assignment: CDR1 SGHVS and CDR2 FNYEAQ. The ends lost 5 bases at V and 2 bases at J; junction bases unmatched: 12. CDR3 length equals 17 residues. CDR3 nucleotides: TGTGCCAGCAGCCGGGAATTTAGCGGGGCATTCACAGATACGCAGTATTTT. As protein: CASSREFSGAFTDTQYF.